This TCR beta chain was sequenced for a study of graft-versus-host responses after intestinal transplantation. With 2 bases removed from V and 3 bases from J, the gap between germline ends came to 10 bases. Germline-derived CDR1 and CDR2 are SEHNR and FQNEAQ (reference sequence). The CDR3 consists of 14 residues. The method was immunoSEQ multiplex PCR; TCRdb's version includes in-frame clones alone and lacks a portion of them. In the table there are about 70,000 clones, around 96% of which are singletons. As concerns this clone: No antigen is known for it.

The TCR comes from a human donor who received an intestinal transplant. Sample: unstimulated CD8+ T cells sorted from spleen or lymph node cells, taken before intestinal transplant. The rearrangement uses TRBV7-9 and TRBJ1-2; D remains unclear. CDR3 DNA sequence: TGTGCCAGCAGCTTATGGGCCTCCGACTATGGCTACACCTTC. Translated: CASSLWASDYGYTF. The whole variable domain, filled in from reference TRBV7-9 and TRBJ1-2, reads DTGVSQNPRHKITKRGQNVTFRCDPISEHNRLYWYRQTLGQGPEFLTYFQNEAQLEKSRLLSDRFSAERPKGSFSTLEIQRTEQGDSAMYLCASSLWASDYGYTFGSGTRLTVV.